The entry below gives a single T cell receptor beta chain sequence along with its context. For the second PCR, which ran for 7 to 11 cycles, a sample-barcoded 5' primer and a J-beta primer mix were used. Each TCR beta cDNA got a 12-nucleotide random molecular identifier. Sequencing yielded, for each sample, at least 3 million paired-end reads carrying CDR3. MiXCR, applied by TCRdb to the 5' RACE reads, yields one record per CDR3 protein. The sample includes about 640,000 distinct CDR3 sequences, about 53% of them seen just once. This CDR3 spans 15 amino acids. The V gene lost 0 bases and the J gene lost 2 bases, with 5 bases spanning the gap. Germline V gene data show CDR1 as SEHNR and CDR2 as FQNEAQ (reference sequence). The sample is drawn from a study of blood T cells in healthy people across ages. For every donor, a draw yielded around 10 milliliters of peripheral blood.

This receptor was identified in a man aged 55 to 70 in good health. Sequencing input: blood. This rearrangement joins TRBV7-9 to TRBJ2-6; D possibly corresponds to TRBD2 (5 bases). DNA of the CDR3: TGTGCCAGCAGCTTAGCGGAGGCTGGGGCCAACGTCCTGACTTTC. Its protein product is CASSLAEAGANVLTF.